This TCR beta chain emerged from a study of Graves' ophthalmopathy and Graves' hyperthyroidism. This clonotype was detected ten times or more. Hyperthyroidism patients were newly diagnosed, under 2 months' duration, aged 18 to 65. RNA transcripts were the template, and TCR beta CDR3 regions were amplified from them. First-round RT-PCR employed HTBI primers, with a second-round multiplex PCR after it. TCRdb re-called the multiplex PCR reads with MiXCR, one entry per CDR3 protein. The table lists approximately 1.2 million distinct CDR3 sequences, about 38% of them singletons. CDR3 length: 12 residues. Per germline, CDR1 SNHLY and CDR2 FYNNEI. V was trimmed by 6 bases and J by 3 bases, leaving 9 bases between them.

The chain uses TRBV2 and TRBJ2-7; D gene uncertain. This sequence originates from an adult man with Graves' hyperthyroidism. The sample comprised peripheral blood or thyroid tissue (not recorded which). This CDR3 reads CASRTSSYEQYF. The DNA of the CDR3 is TGTGCCAGCAGGACTTCAAGCTACGAGCAGTACTTC.